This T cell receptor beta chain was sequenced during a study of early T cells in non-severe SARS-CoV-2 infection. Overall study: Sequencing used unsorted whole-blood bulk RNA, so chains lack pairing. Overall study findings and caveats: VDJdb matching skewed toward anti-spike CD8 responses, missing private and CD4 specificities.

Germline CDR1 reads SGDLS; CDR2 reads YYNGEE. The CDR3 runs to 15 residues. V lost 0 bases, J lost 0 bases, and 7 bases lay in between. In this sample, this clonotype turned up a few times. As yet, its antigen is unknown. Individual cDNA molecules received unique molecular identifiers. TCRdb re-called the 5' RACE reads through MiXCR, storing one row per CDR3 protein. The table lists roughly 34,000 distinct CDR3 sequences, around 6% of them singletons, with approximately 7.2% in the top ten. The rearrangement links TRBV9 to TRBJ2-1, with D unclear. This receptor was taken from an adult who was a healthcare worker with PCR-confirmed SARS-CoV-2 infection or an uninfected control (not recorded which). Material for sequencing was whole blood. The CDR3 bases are TGTGCCAGCAGCGTAGAACCGAGCTCCTACAATGAGCAGTTCTTC. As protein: CASSVEPSSYNEQFF.